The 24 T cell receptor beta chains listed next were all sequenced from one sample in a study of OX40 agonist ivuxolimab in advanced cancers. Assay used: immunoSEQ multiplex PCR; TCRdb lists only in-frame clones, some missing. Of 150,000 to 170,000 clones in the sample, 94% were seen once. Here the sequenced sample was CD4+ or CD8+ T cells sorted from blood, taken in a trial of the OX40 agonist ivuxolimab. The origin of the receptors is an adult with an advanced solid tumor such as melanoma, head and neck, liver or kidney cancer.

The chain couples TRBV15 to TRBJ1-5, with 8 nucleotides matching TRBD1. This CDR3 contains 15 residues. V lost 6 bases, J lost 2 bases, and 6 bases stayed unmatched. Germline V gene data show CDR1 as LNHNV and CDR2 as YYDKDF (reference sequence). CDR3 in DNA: TGTGCCACCAGGGAACAGGGGGGTGGCAATCAGCCCCAGCATTTT. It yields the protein CATREQGGGNQPQHF.

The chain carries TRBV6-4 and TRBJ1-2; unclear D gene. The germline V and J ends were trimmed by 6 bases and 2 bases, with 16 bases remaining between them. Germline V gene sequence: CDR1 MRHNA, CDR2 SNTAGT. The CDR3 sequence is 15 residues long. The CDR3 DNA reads TGTGCCAGCAGCAAAATAGCGGACTCGAACTATGGCTACACCTTC. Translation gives CASSKIADSNYGYTF.

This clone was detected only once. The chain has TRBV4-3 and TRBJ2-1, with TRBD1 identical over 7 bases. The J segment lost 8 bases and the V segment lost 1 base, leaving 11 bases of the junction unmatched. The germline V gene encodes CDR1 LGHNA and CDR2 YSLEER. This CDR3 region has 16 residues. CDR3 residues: CASSQGSGTVIDEQFF. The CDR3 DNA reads TGCGCCAGCAGCCAAGGTTCCGGGACAGTGATCGATGAGCAGTTCTTC.

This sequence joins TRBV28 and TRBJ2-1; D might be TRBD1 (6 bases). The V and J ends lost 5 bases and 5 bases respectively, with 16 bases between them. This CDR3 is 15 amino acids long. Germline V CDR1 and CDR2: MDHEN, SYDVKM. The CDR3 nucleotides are TGTGCCAGCAGTCCCGGGCGGACAGACGACAATGAGCAGTTCTTC. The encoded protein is CASSPGRTDDNEQFF.

The CDR3 here is CASRAESNTEAFF. CDR3 DNA sequence: TGTGCCAGCAGGGCGGAGTCGAACACTGAAGCTTTCTTT. The rearrangement uses TRBV7-9 and TRBJ1-1; D unclear. CDR1 and CDR2 (germline): SEHNR, FQNEAQ (reference sequence). The CDR3 spans 13 residues. V was clipped by 6 bases and J by 1 base, with 9 bases between them.

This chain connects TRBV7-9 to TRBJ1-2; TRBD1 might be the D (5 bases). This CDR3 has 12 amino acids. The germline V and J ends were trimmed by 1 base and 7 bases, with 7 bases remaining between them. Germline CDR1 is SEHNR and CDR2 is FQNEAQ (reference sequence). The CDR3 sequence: CASSLDGAGYTF. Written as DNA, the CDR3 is TGTGCCAGCAGCTTAGACGGGGCTGGCTACACCTTC.

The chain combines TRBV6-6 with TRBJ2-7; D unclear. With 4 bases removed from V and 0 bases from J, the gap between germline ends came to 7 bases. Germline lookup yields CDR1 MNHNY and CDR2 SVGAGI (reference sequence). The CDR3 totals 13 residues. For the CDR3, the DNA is TGTGCCAGCAGTTTGGGAAACTCCTACGAGCAGTACTTC. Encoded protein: CASSLGNSYEQYF.

CDR3 sequence reads: CASSPSPGQSYEQYF. The CDR3 DNA reads TGTGCCAGCAGCCCTAGTCCGGGACAGAGCTACGAGCAGTACTTC. The rearrangement uses TRBV14 and TRBJ2-7, with 7 bases fitting TRBD1. The CDR3 loop spans 15 amino acids. CDR1 and CDR2 (germline): SGHDN, FVKESK. V was clipped by 4 bases and J by 3 bases; unmatched bases: 9.

CDR3 in amino acids: CASSLSGGASGNTIYF. The CDR3 nucleotides read TGCGCCAGCAGCTTGTCCGGGGGGGCGTCTGGAAACACCATATATTTT. This chain joins TRBV5-1 and TRBJ1-3; perhaps TRBD1 as D (6 bases). This CDR3 has 16 residues. Germline CDR1 SGHRS, CDR2 YFSETQ. V dropped 1 base and J dropped 1 base, with 12 bases sitting between them.

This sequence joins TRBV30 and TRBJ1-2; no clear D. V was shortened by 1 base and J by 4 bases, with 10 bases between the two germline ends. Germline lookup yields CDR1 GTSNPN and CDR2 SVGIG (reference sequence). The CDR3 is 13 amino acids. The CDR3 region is CAWSADGPYGYTF. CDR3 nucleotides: TGTGCCTGGAGTGCAGACGGACCCTATGGCTACACCTTC.

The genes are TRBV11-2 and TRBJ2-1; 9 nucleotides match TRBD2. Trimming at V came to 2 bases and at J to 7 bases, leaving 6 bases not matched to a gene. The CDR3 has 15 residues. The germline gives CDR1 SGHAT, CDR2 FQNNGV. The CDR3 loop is CASSLRREGRNEQFF. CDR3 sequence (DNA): TGTGCCAGCAGCTTACGGCGGGAGGGTAGAAATGAGCAGTTCTTC.

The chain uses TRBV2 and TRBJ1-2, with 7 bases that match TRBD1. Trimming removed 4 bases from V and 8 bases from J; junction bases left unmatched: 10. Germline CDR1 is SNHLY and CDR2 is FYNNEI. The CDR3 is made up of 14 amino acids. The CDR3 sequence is CASSANYRGGGYTF. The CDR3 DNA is TGTGCCAGCAGTGCGAATTACAGGGGAGGCGGCTACACCTTC.

CDR3 sequence (DNA): TGCGCCAGCAGCTTACTAGTCCCGCGGGGGGAGCAGTACTTC. Its protein product is CASSLLVPRGEQYF. This chain connects TRBV5-1 to TRBJ2-7; 7 bases fit TRBD2. Germline V gene lookup returns CDR1 SGHRS and CDR2 YFSETQ. The CDR3 sequence is 14 residues long. Trimming took 2 bases from V and 7 from J; bases not matched to a gene: 9.

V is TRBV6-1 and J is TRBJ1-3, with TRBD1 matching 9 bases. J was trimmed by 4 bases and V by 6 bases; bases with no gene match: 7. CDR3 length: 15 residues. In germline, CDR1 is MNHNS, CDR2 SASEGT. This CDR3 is CASSLQGAAGNTIYF. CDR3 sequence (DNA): TGTGCCAGCAGCCTACAGGGGGCGGCCGGAAACACCATATATTTT.

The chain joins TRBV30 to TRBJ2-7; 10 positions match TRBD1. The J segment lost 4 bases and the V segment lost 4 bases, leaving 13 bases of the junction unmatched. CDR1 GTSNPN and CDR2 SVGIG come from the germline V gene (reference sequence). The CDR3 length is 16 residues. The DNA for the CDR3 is TGTGCCTGGAACGGACAGGGGGGCCATTCCGTTTACGAGCAGTACTTC. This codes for CAWNGQGGHSVYEQYF.

CDR3 residues: CASSPATGVYGYTF. The CDR3 DNA reads TGTGCCAGCAGCCCTGCCACGGGGGTCTATGGCTACACCTTC. The V and J genes are TRBV9 and TRBJ1-2, with D tentatively TRBD1 (5 bases). CDR3 length: 14 amino acids. Trimming left V 4 bases short and J 4 bases short, with 14 bases between. Germline V gives CDR1 SGDLS, CDR2 YYNGEE.

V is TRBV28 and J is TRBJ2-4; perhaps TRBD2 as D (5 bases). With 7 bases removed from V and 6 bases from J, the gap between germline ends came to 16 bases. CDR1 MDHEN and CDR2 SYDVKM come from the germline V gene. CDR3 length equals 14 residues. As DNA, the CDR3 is TGTGCCAGCAATGAGGGCCCAATCTCAAACATTCAGTACTTC. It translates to CASNEGPISNIQYF.

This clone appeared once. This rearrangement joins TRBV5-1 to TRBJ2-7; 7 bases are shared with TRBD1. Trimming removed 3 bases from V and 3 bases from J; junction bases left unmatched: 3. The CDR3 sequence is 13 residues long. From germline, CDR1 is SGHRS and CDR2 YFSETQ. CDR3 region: CASSWRQGYEQYF. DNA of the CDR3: TGCGCCAGCAGCTGGCGACAGGGCTACGAGCAGTACTTC.

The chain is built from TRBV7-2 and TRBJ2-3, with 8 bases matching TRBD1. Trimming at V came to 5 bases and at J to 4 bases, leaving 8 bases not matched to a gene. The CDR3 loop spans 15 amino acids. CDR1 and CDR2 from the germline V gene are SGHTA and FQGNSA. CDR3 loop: CASSPRQGSADTQYF. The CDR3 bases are TGTGCCAGCAGCCCAAGACAGGGGTCCGCAGATACGCAGTATTTT.

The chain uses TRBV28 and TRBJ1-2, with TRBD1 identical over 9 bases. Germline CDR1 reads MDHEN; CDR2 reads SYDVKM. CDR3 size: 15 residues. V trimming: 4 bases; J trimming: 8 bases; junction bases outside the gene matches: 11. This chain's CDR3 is CASSSPTGGTIGYTF. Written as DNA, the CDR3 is TGTGCCAGCAGTTCCCCGACAGGGGGAACGATCGGCTACACCTTC.

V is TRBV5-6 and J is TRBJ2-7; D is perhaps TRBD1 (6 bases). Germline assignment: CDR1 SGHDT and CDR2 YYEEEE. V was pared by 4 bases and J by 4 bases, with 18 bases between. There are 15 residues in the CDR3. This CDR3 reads CASSPAAGVRYEQYF. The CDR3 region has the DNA TGTGCCAGCAGCCCAGCTGCAGGGGTCCGGTACGAGCAGTACTTC.

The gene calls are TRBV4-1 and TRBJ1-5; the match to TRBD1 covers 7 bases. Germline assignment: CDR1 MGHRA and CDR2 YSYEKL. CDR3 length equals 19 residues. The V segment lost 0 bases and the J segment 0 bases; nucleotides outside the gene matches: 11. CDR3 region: CASSQDQSRTGDSNQPQHF. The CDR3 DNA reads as TGCGCCAGCAGCCAAGACCAGAGTCGGACAGGAGATAGCAATCAGCCCCAGCATTTT.

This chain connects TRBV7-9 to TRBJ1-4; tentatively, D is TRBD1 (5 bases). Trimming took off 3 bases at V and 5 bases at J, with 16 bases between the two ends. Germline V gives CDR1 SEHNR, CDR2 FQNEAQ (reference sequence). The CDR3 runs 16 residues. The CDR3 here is CASSLGGAGDNEKLFF. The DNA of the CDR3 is TGTGCCAGCAGCTTGGGTGGGGCCGGGGACAATGAAAAACTGTTTTTT.

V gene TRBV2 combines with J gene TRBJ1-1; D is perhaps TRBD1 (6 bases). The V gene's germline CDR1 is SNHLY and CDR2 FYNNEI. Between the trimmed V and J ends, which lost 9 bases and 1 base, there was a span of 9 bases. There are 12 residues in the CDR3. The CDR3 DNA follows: TGTGCCAGTCGGGGGGCGAACACTGAAGCTTTCTTT. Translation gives CASRGANTEAFF.